This T cell receptor (beta chain) was identified in a study of T cell responses to AZD1222 COVID-19 vaccine. Study-level background: Samples with a second dose at about 4 or about 12 weeks were pooled together.

This table comes from immunoSEQ multiplex PCR, and its TCRdb copy is limited to in-frame clones, with some not included. The sample yields some 120,000 clones, roughly 86% seen once. Findings and caveats of the study: Repertoire samples came only from after the peak T cell response. Variant regions that are unmutated are reportedly the target of nearly half of spike-specific TCRs. Clonal diversity was possibly underestimated, and the donors were mostly white British, with more females.

Comments on this clone: Its antigen is unknown.

Germline CDR1 reads KGHDR; CDR2 reads SFDVKD. The CDR3 extends over 13 amino acids. V lost 5 bases, J lost 2 bases, and 7 bases lay in between. The TCR sequence derives from an adult in good health. V gene TRBV24-1 combines with J gene TRBJ2-3; D remains unclear. The material was peripheral blood, obtained on day 0 of AZD1222 vaccination. The CDR3 DNA reads TGTGCCACCAGTGGGTTATTCACAGATACGCAGTATTTT. This gives the protein CATSGLFTDTQYF.